This T cell receptor beta chain comes out of a study of neoadjuvant anti-PD-1 for oral cavity cancer. Background on the study: Nivolumab at 3 mg/kg was mostly given biweekly, three to four doses, pre-surgery.

This clone was observed a handful of times. Sequencing was performed with immunoSEQ multiplex PCR; in TCRdb, only in-frame clones are kept and a portion is missing. The sample gives some 17,000 clones, 50% to 70% of which show up once; approximately 2.9% is in the top ten. These newly diagnosed stage II-IVA oral cavity squamous cell carcinoma patients had no prior systemic or radiation treatment. The patients had HPV-negative, locally advanced oral cavity squamous cell carcinoma. Analysis of PBMCs was direct, with no culture step. The CDR3 spans 14 residues. The V and J ends lost 3 bases and 8 bases respectively, with 16 bases between them. In germline, CDR1 is ENHRY, CDR2 SYGVKD.

The genes are TRBV10-3 and TRBJ1-2; the D gene is possibly TRBD1 (6 bases). This TCR was sampled from a person aged 40-85 years with oral cavity squamous cell carcinoma. Sequencing used PBMCs, obtained before nivolumab (anti-PD-1) treatment. The CDR3 nucleotides are TGTGCCATCAGTGATTCCGGGACAACGGTCGGCTACACCTTC. Translation: CAISDSGTTVGYTF.